Shown below are 22 T cell receptor beta chains from a single sample sequenced in a study of shared clonotypes between healthy human individuals. Method: immunoSEQ multiplex PCR; TCRdb's copy keeps in-frame clones and lacks some. The top ten hold approximately 0.38% of the sample, which has more than 1.2 million clones, about 98.5% seen once. Sequencing was performed on naive CD4+ T cells sorted from blood. This sample's subset: CD45RA+ positively selected. These receptor sequences come from a man aged 25-45 years in good health.

The genes are TRBV28 and TRBJ2-7, with TRBD2 identical over 8 bases. With 3 bases clipped from V and 3 bases from J, the junction kept 10 bases outside the gene matches. Germline V gene sequence: CDR1 MDHEN, CDR2 SYDVKM. This CDR3 spans 16 amino acids. CDR3 DNA sequence: TGTGCCAGCAGTTTGACGGGAGGGATAGTTGGCTACGAGCAGTACTTC. It codes for CASSLTGGIVGYEQYF.

The chain has TRBV2 and TRBJ1-5, with unresolved D. V lost 5 bases and J lost 6, with 5 bases in between. The CDR3 has 11 residues. The germline gives CDR1 SNHLY, CDR2 FYNNEI. This CDR3 is CASSTGQPQHF. Written as DNA, the CDR3 is TGTGCCAGCAGTACCGGTCAGCCCCAGCATTTT.

The chain recombines TRBV7-9 with TRBJ2-2; perhaps D is TRBD1 or TRBD2 (6 bases each). Germline assignment: CDR1 SEHNR and CDR2 FQNEAQ (reference sequence). The CDR3 runs to 15 residues. Deletions cut 7 bases from V and 8 bases from J, with 20 bases between. This CDR3 reads CASNLMAGGAGELFF. The DNA of the CDR3 is TGTGCCAGCAATCTTATGGCCGGGGGCGCGGGGGAGCTGTTTTTT.

This clone was detected once. This chain links TRBV9 with TRBJ2-5; TRBD1 agrees at 9 bases. V lost 3 bases to trimming and J lost 5 bases; unmatched junction nucleotides: 11. Germline CDR1 and CDR2: SGDLS and YYNGEE. This CDR3 has 16 amino acids. The CDR3, as DNA: TGTGCCAGCAGCGGCACAGGGGGCCGTGGGTACGAGACCCAGTACTTC. It translates to CASSGTGGRGYETQYF.

V gene TRBV6-1 combines with J gene TRBJ2-7; 8 nucleotides match TRBD1. V was pared by 3 bases and J by 0 bases, with 1 base of the junction left unmatched. Germline lookup yields CDR1 MNHNS and CDR2 SASEGT. This CDR3 is built from 14 residues. The CDR3 sequence is CASSDGTGSYEQYF. The CDR3 nucleotides are TGTGCCAGCAGTGATGGGACAGGCTCCTACGAGCAGTACTTC.

The chain has TRBV27 and TRBJ1-2; D is possibly TRBD1 (6 bases). The V end was cut by 5 bases, the J end by 7 bases, with 14 bases between. The germline CDR1 and CDR2 sequences are MNHEY and SMNVEV (reference sequence). The CDR3 contains 13 residues. CDR3 bases: TGTGCCAGCAGTGCACAGGGAGGTCGTGGCTACACCTTC. Protein sequence: CASSAQGGRGYTF.

J is TRBJ2-1 and V is TRBV5-4; D might be TRBD1 (6 bases). Trimming stripped 0 bases from V and 10 bases from J, with 11 bases between. The CDR3 is 13 amino acids. From germline, CDR1 is SGHNT and CDR2 YYREEE (reference sequence). CDR3 DNA: TGTGCCAGCAGCTTGGACACCGGGACAGAGCAGTTCTTC. Its protein product is CASSLDTGTEQFF.

The V gene is TRBV7-9, the J gene TRBJ2-7; 7 positions match TRBD1. The CDR3 runs 12 residues. The V segment lost 5 bases and the J segment 6 bases; nucleotides outside the gene matches: 4. The germline CDR1 and CDR2 sequences are SEHNR and FQNEAQ (reference sequence). CDR3 bases: TGTGCCAGCAGCCGGGACAGAAGCGAGCAGTACTTC. Protein product: CASSRDRSEQYF.

The rearrangement uses TRBV7-6 and TRBJ1-4; perhaps TRBD1 as D (6 bases). V gave up 4 bases and J gave up 8 bases, with 11 bases separating them. The germline V gene encodes CDR1 SGHVS and CDR2 FNYEAQ. This CDR3 comprises 13 residues. The CDR3, as DNA: TGTGCCAGCAGCTCCTGGACAGAGGAAAAACTGTTTTTT. This encodes CASSSWTEEKLFF.

The V gene is TRBV28, the J gene TRBJ2-2, with D hard to call. Germline CDR1 MDHEN, CDR2 SYDVKM. Trimming stripped 7 bases from V and 1 base from J, with 4 bases between. The CDR3 extends over 12 amino acids. CDR3 amino acids: CASTENTGELFF. The CDR3 DNA follows: TGTGCCAGCACTGAGAACACCGGGGAGCTGTTTTTT.

This rearrangement joins TRBV20-1 to TRBJ1-2; D gene uncertain. Trimming removed 3 bases at V and 5 bases at J, with 7 bases between. The CDR3 length is 11 residues. In germline, CDR1 is DFQATT, CDR2 SNEGSKA (reference sequence). The CDR3 region is CSASSVYGYTF. Here the CDR3 DNA reads TGCAGTGCTAGTAGCGTATATGGCTACACCTTC.

The rearrangement links TRBV30 to TRBJ2-2; D perhaps matches TRBD1 (6 bases). Trimming removed 0 bases at V and 0 bases at J, with 17 bases between. The CDR3 is 18 residues long. Germline V gives CDR1 GTSNPN, CDR2 SVGIG (reference sequence). CDR3: CAWSVYAGEIANTGELFF. In DNA form, the CDR3 reads TGTGCCTGGAGTGTATACGCAGGGGAGATTGCGAACACCGGGGAGCTGTTTTTT.

The J gene is TRBJ1-2, the V gene TRBV30; no clear D gene. Per the germline V gene, CDR1 is GTSNPN and CDR2 is SVGIG (reference sequence). This CDR3 is 15 amino acids long. Trimming cost V 3 bases and J 7 bases, with 21 bases left between them. As DNA, the CDR3 is TGTGCCTGGAGGGTAGCCCTCGGACGGTCGGGTGGCTACACCTTC. Translating it yields CAWRVALGRSGGYTF.

The chain joins TRBV5-1 to TRBJ2-7; D is perhaps TRBD1 (6 bases). CDR1 is SGHRS and CDR2 is YFSETQ in the germline V gene. This CDR3 region has 14 residues. V lost 2 bases and J 6 bases, leaving 15 bases between the germline ends. CDR3 DNA: TGCGCCAGCAGCTTTCTACAGGGTTTAGGCGAGCAGTACTTC. Translation gives CASSFLQGLGEQYF.

The rearrangement uses TRBV11-2 and TRBJ2-5; weak D call: TRBD1 (5 bases). Trimming shortened V by 3 bases and J by 1 base, and 9 bases separated the two germline ends. Per the germline V gene, CDR1 is SGHAT and CDR2 is FQNNGV. CDR3 length equals 14 residues. The CDR3, as DNA: TGTGCCAGCAGCTTCGACAGATTCCAAGAGACCCAGTACTTC. The encoded protein is CASSFDRFQETQYF.

The count of this clone is one. This chain joins TRBV28 and TRBJ2-7; possibly TRBD2 for D (6 bases). Germline CDR1 MDHEN, CDR2 SYDVKM. Trimming cost V 8 bases and J 7 bases, with 9 bases left between them. CDR3 length equals 10 residues. The CDR3 protein is CASGRWEQYF. CDR3 coding DNA: TGTGCCAGCGGGAGGTGGGAGCAGTACTTC.

Details on this clone: In the same sample, other DNA sequences code for this CDR3. CDR3 coding DNA: TGTGCCTGGAGTTCGGGGGGAGAGACCCAGTACTTC. Its translation: CAWSSGGETQYF. V gene TRBV30 combines with J gene TRBJ2-5; 7 nucleotides match TRBD2. The CDR3 spans 12 residues. The ends lost 2 bases at V and 4 bases at J; junction bases unmatched: 1. The germline V gene has CDR1 GTSNPN and CDR2 SVGIG (reference sequence).

The chain joins TRBV19 to TRBJ1-2, with a tentative D call TRBD1 (5 bases). Germline lookup yields CDR1 LNHDA and CDR2 SQIVND (reference sequence). CDR3 length equals 14 residues. Trimming took off 10 bases at V and 2 bases at J, with 17 bases between the two ends. The CDR3 coding sequence is TGTGCCACAAATGACTTGGCAGGGAACTATGGCTACACCTTC. It is translated as CATNDLAGNYGYTF.

The V and J genes are TRBV6-6 and TRBJ1-5; 8 bases agree with TRBD1. The CDR3 consists of 12 residues. Germline CDR1 and CDR2: MNHNY and SVGAGI (reference sequence). The trim removed 10 bases at V and 7 bases at J, leaving 6 bases unmatched. Here the CDR3 reads CATQGAEQPQHF. CDR3 nucleotide sequence: TGTGCCACCCAGGGGGCCGAGCAGCCCCAGCATTTT.

The chain couples TRBV15 to TRBJ2-2, with 11 bases that match TRBD2. Trimming took 0 bases from V and 7 from J; bases not matched to a gene: 13. CDR3 length equals 19 residues. The germline gives CDR1 LNHNV, CDR2 YYDKDF (reference sequence). CDR3 sequence (DNA): TGTGCCACCAGCAGAGATTTGGCTAGCGGGAGGCCTATGGGCGGGGAGCTGTTTTTT. This encodes CATSRDLASGRPMGGELFF.

The rearrangement links TRBV28 to TRBJ2-7, with D possibly matching TRBD1 (6 bases). Trimming removed 6 bases from V and 13 bases from J, with 19 bases in between. The CDR3 covers 12 residues. Germline values: CDR1 MDHEN, CDR2 SYDVKM. CDR3 sequence: CASSPDRPIRYF. CDR3 coding DNA: TGTGCCAGCAGCCCCGACAGGCCCATTCGTTACTTC.

The chain joins TRBV11-2 to TRBJ2-3; tentative D call: TRBD1 (6 bases). This CDR3 spans 19 amino acids. Trimming removed 0 bases at V and 0 bases at J, with 19 bases between. Germline V gene sequence: CDR1 SGHAT, CDR2 FQNNGV. CDR3 in DNA: TGTGCCAGCAGCTTAGATCCAGGCCCGCAGGGGACAAGCACAGATACGCAGTATTTT. The encoded protein is CASSLDPGPQGTSTDTQYF. Full variable domain (remainder filled in from reference TRBV11-2 and TRBJ2-3): EAGVAQSPRYKIIEKRQSVAFWCNPISGHATLYWYQQILGQGPKLLIQFQNNGVVDDSQLPKDRFSAERLKGVDSTLKIQPAKLEDSAVYLCASSLDPGPQGTSTDTQYFGPGTRLTVL.